These 21 T cell receptor beta chains were sequenced from one sample in a study of molecular identifiers for immune sequencing clone quantification. From the PCR reads, TCRdb called clonotypes with MiXCR, one entry per CDR3 protein. Counted here are about half a million distinct CDR3 sequences, 20% to 25% occurring once; the ten biggest clones make up about 0.84%. Sequencing used naive CD8+ T cells from blood, with Jurkat cell RNA spiked in. Stated subset: FACS-sorted CD8+CD4-CCR7+CD45RA+ naive T cells. The receptors originated from a human donor in good health. Some libraries in this study had Jurkat cell RNA spiked in.

The chain joins TRBV18 to TRBJ2-7; TRBD1 might be the D (6 bases). The CDR3 runs 14 residues. CDR1 is KGHSH, CDR2 LQKENI, per germline. V lost 6 bases, J lost 6 bases, and 18 bases lay in between. The CDR3 is CASSTTGPTTEQYF. CDR3 nucleotides: TGTGCCAGCTCGACGACAGGACCCACTACCGAGCAGTACTTC.

The J gene is TRBJ1-2, the V gene TRBV7-9, with TRBD1 identical over 7 bases. The CDR3 consists of 16 residues. The ends lost 4 bases at V and 1 base at J; junction bases unmatched: 9. Germline CDR1 is SEHNR and CDR2 is FQNEAQ (reference sequence). Here the CDR3 reads CASSSSGTEINYGYTF. The CDR3 nucleotides read TGTGCCAGCAGCTCCTCCGGGACAGAAATTAACTATGGCTACACCTTC.

The rearrangement joins TRBV27 to TRBJ2-3, with 9 bases aligning to TRBD2. This CDR3 is built from 16 residues. Germline CDR1 reads MNHEY; CDR2 reads SMNVEV (reference sequence). The V and J ends lost 5 bases and 1 base, in that order; junction bases with no gene match: 7. Written as DNA, the CDR3 is TGTGCCAGCAGTCACCAGGCTAGCGGGGGCACAGATACGCAGTATTTT. Translation gives CASSHQASGGTDTQYF.

As to this clonotype: Just one base apart from a much larger clone, this may be a read error. CDR3 loop: CASSLQNPYTSTDAQYF. The CDR3 DNA reads TGTGCCAGCAGTTTACAGAATCCTTATACTTCAACAGATGCGCAGTATTTT. The chain uses TRBV27 and TRBJ2-3, with D unclear. CDR1 and CDR2 (germline): MNHEY, SMNVEV (reference sequence). The CDR3 sequence is 17 residues long.

This clonotype was seen repeatedly, ten times or more. This chain uses TRBV7-9 with TRBJ2-2; D might be TRBD2 (5 bases). The CDR3 totals 15 residues. CDR1 is SEHNR and CDR2 is FQNEAQ in the germline V gene (reference sequence). Trimming stripped 4 bases from V and 6 bases from J, with 15 bases between. CDR3 in amino acids: CASSSPLGAAGELFF. CDR3 nucleotides: TGTGCCAGCAGCTCCCCCTTGGGAGCGGCCGGGGAGCTGTTTTTT.

This clonotype showed up just a few times. The chain uses TRBV2 and TRBJ1-5; TRBD1 is a possible D gene (6 bases). The germline gives CDR1 SNHLY, CDR2 FYNNEI. This CDR3 has 15 amino acids. Deletions cut 3 bases from V and 5 bases from J, with 14 bases between. The CDR3 reads CASSEFLGGDQPQHF. The CDR3 bases are TGTGCCAGCAGTGAGTTTCTGGGGGGCGATCAGCCCCAGCATTTT.

In this sample, this clonotype turned up once. V is TRBV12-3 or TRBV12-4 and J is TRBJ2-7, with TRBD1 as a possible D gene (6 bases). The CDR3 extends over 14 amino acids. The V end lost 4 bases, the J end lost 2 bases, and 12 bases lay between the germline ends. The CDR3 bases are TGTGCCAGCAGTTCCCCAGGGGATCCCTACGAGCAGTACTTC. Its translation: CASSSPGDPYEQYF.

The gene calls are TRBV7-2 and TRBJ2-7; D gene ambiguous. The CDR3 is 15 amino acids. The V end was cut by 5 bases, the J end by 1 base, with 15 bases between. Germline CDR1 and CDR2: SGHTA and FQGNSA. The CDR3: CASSTEPGPSYEQYF. The DNA for the CDR3 is TGTGCCAGCAGCACGGAGCCGGGCCCTTCCTACGAGCAGTACTTC.

This clonotype was seen only once. A much larger clone sits a single nucleotide away, making a read error possible. V gene TRBV5-3 combines with J gene TRBJ2-3; tentatively, D is TRBD2 (6 bases). TRBV5-3 is reported as an ORF; its role is uncertain. The CDR3 length is 12 residues. This chain's CDR3 is CASSWGVDTRYF. CDR3 bases: TGTGCCAGCAGCTGGGGGGTAGATACGCGGTATTTT.

This chain links TRBV4-1 with TRBJ1-5; D not certain. Germline V gene data show CDR1 as MGHRA and CDR2 as YSYEKL. V lost 1 base and J 0 bases, leaving 13 bases between the germline ends. CDR3 length: 17 amino acids. CDR3 loop: CASSQVLAVYSNQPQHF. The CDR3 bases are TGCGCCAGCAGCCAAGTTCTGGCGGTTTATAGCAATCAGCCCCAGCATTTT.

The chain combines TRBV6-6 with TRBJ2-7; 12 nucleotides align to TRBD2. V shed 8 bases and J 1 base; nucleotides not matched to a gene: 6. The germline V gene encodes CDR1 MNHNY and CDR2 SVGAGI (reference sequence). The CDR3 covers 15 residues. The CDR3 loop is CASRFGLAGSYEQYF. In DNA form, the CDR3 reads TGTGCCAGCCGATTCGGACTAGCGGGATCCTACGAGCAGTACTTC.

The sample holds many counts of this clonotype. CDR3 loop: CASSLSGQQNTEAFF. CDR3 sequence (DNA): TGTGCCAGCAGCTTGTCGGGACAGCAGAACACTGAAGCTTTCTTT. This sequence joins TRBV7-9 and TRBJ1-1; 7 bases align to TRBD1. The CDR3 contains 15 residues. Trimming at V came to 3 bases and at J to 1 base, leaving 5 bases not matched to a gene. The germline V gene encodes CDR1 SEHNR and CDR2 FQNEAQ (reference sequence).

To note about this clonotype: This may be a read error, as it is one base from a much larger clone. The chain uses TRBV29-1 and TRBJ2-7; no clear D gene. The V gene's germline CDR1 is SQVTM and CDR2 ANQGSEA. CDR3 length: 13 residues. CDR3 in DNA: TGCAGCGTGGGGTCTACTGCGGTCTACGAGCGGTACTTC. Amino acid sequence: CSVGSTAVYERYF.

This clonotype has more than one count but fewer than ten. The chain is built from TRBV12-5 and TRBJ2-7; either TRBD1 or TRBD2 may fit D (5 bases each). Germline V gene lookup returns CDR1 LGHNT and CDR2 FRNRAP. Trimming removed 0 bases from V and 5 bases from J, with 17 bases in between. The CDR3 spans 16 residues. The CDR3 region is CASGLVGQGVGHEQYF. CDR3 nucleotide sequence: TGTGCTAGTGGTTTGGTAGGGCAGGGAGTCGGCCACGAGCAGTACTTC.

For this clonotype: This may come from a read error, since a much larger clone is one base off. This sequence joins TRBV5-4 and TRBJ1-5; TRBD1 aligns across 9 bases. The last part of the DNA fits TRBJ2-3 better; the J call may be wrong. From germline, CDR1 is SGHNT and CDR2 YYREEE (reference sequence). The CDR3 is 14 amino acids. Here the CDR3 reads CASSLGGQGQPQYF. The CDR3 coding sequence is TGTGCCAGCAGCTTGGGGGGACAGGGACAGCCCCAGTATTTT.

This clonotype was detected a few times. The CDR3 bases are TGTGCCACCAGTGAGGTAGAGGGGGAGACCCAGTACTTC. Encoded protein: CATSEVEGETQYF. This chain uses TRBV24-1 with TRBJ2-5; the D call may be TRBD1 or TRBD2 (5 bases each). Germline V CDR1 and CDR2: KGHDR, SFDVKD. V was pared by 4 bases and J by 5 bases, with 10 bases between. This CDR3 has 13 amino acids.

The V and J genes are TRBV7-6 and TRBJ2-7, with D possibly TRBD1 on 6 matching bases. The germline V gene encodes CDR1 SGHVS and CDR2 FNYEAQ. The CDR3 runs 15 residues. V was shortened by 5 bases and J by 5 bases, with 19 bases between the two germline ends. The CDR3 loop is CASSPERGSPHEQYF. Here the CDR3 DNA reads TGTGCCAGCAGCCCAGAAAGGGGGAGTCCCCACGAGCAGTACTTC.

This clonotype was seen repeatedly, ten times or more. The V gene is TRBV6-5, the J gene TRBJ1-1, with unresolved D. Germline CDR1 reads MNHEY; CDR2 reads SVGAGI. CDR3 length equals 15 residues. V dropped 4 bases and J dropped 0 bases, with 12 bases sitting between them. In DNA form, the CDR3 reads TGTGCCAGCAGTTCCACCGCGATCTTGAACACTGAAGCTTTCTTT. Amino acid sequence: CASSSTAILNTEAFF.

This clonotype occurred a few times. The chain combines TRBV27 with TRBJ1-1; 11 bases match TRBD1. The CDR3 is 13 residues long. CDR1 is MNHEY and CDR2 is SMNVEV in the germline V gene (reference sequence). Trimming cost V 5 bases and J 7 bases; bases outside gene matches: 3. CDR3 nucleotides: TGTGCCAGCAGTCAGGGGACAGGGGGTGAAGCTTTCTTT. Translated, it gives CASSQGTGGEAFF.

Details on this clonotype: A much larger clone lies a single base off, so this may be a read error. The rearrangement uses TRBV25-1 and TRBJ2-7, with D tentatively TRBD2 (5 bases). Germline CDR1 is MGHDK and CDR2 is SYGVNS. The CDR3 is 16 amino acids. V gave up 10 bases and J gave up 3 bases, with 25 bases separating them. The CDR3 protein is CATNPRGAPGNYEQYF. In nucleotides, the CDR3 is TGTGCCACCAACCCCCGAGGTGCCCCGGGAAACTACGAGCAGTACTTC.

This clonotype was counted at least ten times. The chain couples TRBV7-9 to TRBJ2-7; no reliable D call. V was pared by 6 bases and J by 5 bases, with 11 bases between. CDR1 is SEHNR and CDR2 is FQNEAQ in the germline V gene (reference sequence). The CDR3 consists of 12 residues. The DNA of the CDR3 is TGTGCCAGCAGATCCGCCCGGGACGAGCAGTACTTC. Protein sequence: CASRSARDEQYF.